The 10 T cell receptor beta chains given below trace back to one sample, sequenced in a study of blood T cells in healthy people across ages. A second about 7 to 12 cycle PCR used barcoded and J-beta primers. TCRdb called the 5' RACE reads again in MiXCR, with one record for every CDR3 protein. The sample carries roughly 1.5 million distinct CDR3 sequences, 35% to 45% recorded once. Sequenced input: blood. These receptors were taken from a woman aged 18-29 years in good health.

The chain carries TRBV5-4 and TRBJ2-7; TRBD2 matches 14 bases. Germline-derived CDR1 and CDR2 are SGHNT and YYREEE (reference sequence). Trimming cost V 1 base and J 7 bases; bases outside gene matches: 4. The CDR3 is made up of 15 amino acids. The CDR3 nucleotides are TGTGCCAGCAGCTTGCGGACTAGCGGGGGGCAGGAGCAGTACTTC. Amino acids: CASSLRTSGGQEQYF.

The chain is built from TRBV20-1 and TRBJ1-5, with 7 bases fitting TRBD1. This CDR3 has 15 residues. V shed 8 bases, J shed 2 bases, and the junction held 12 bases outside the gene matches. Germline CDR1 reads DFQATT; CDR2 reads SNEGSKA (reference sequence). The CDR3 region has the DNA TGCAGTTTTCTTGCAGGGGGGTTGCGCAATCAGCCCCAGCATTTT. Its protein product is CSFLAGGLRNQPQHF.

The genes are TRBV27 and TRBJ1-1, with 12 bases identical to TRBD1. This CDR3 is 17 amino acids long. The V gene end was trimmed by 5 bases and the J gene end by 1 base; junction bases not matched to a gene: 8. Germline CDR1 is MNHEY and CDR2 is SMNVEV (reference sequence). Written as DNA, the CDR3 is TGTGCCAGCAGTCCGTGGGACAGGGGGCCCCCGAACACTGAAGCTTTCTTT. It yields the protein CASSPWDRGPPNTEAFF.

This sequence joins TRBV29-1 and TRBJ2-5; 7 nucleotides line up with TRBD2. J was trimmed by 11 bases and V by 7 bases; bases with no gene match: 19. The CDR3 runs 14 residues. The germline V gene encodes CDR1 SQVTM and CDR2 ANQGSEA. The DNA of the CDR3 is TGCAGCGCAGGCTACGTCGCGGGAGACAATGAGCAGTACTTC. This translates into CSAGYVAGDNEQYF.

The chain recombines TRBV7-2 with TRBJ2-1, with 12 bases that match TRBD2. The CDR3 is 16 amino acids. V was pared by 5 bases and J by 2 bases, with 4 bases of the junction left unmatched. Germline V CDR1 and CDR2: SGHTA, FQGNSA. The DNA of the CDR3 is TGTGCCAGCAGCCGACTAGCGGGAGAAGCCTACAATGAGCAGTTCTTC. It specifies CASSRLAGEAYNEQFF.

The chain links TRBV20-1 to TRBJ1-1; 8 bases fit TRBD1. CDR3 length: 13 residues. In germline, CDR1 is DFQATT, CDR2 SNEGSKA (reference sequence). The junction had 8 bases not matched to a gene; V was cut back by 4 bases and J by 7 bases. CDR3 amino acids: CSAMSRGRIEAFF. The CDR3 coding sequence is TGCAGTGCTATGAGCAGGGGGCGGATTGAAGCTTTCTTT.

This clonotype was found a few times. The V and J genes are TRBV2 and TRBJ2-3, with D uncertain. This CDR3 spans 12 amino acids. Germline V gene data show CDR1 as SNHLY and CDR2 as FYNNEI. The V end lost 7 bases, the J end lost 6 bases, and 11 bases lay between the germline ends. The CDR3 DNA reads TGTGCCAGCACCGGCCCGGGTGATACGCAGTATTTT. Residues: CASTGPGDTQYF.

This sequence joins TRBV4-3 and TRBJ1-3; maybe TRBD1 (6 bases). The CDR3 consists of 15 residues. Looked up from germline, CDR1 is LGHNA and CDR2 is YSLEER. V lost 5 bases and J lost 0, with 11 bases in between. The CDR3 DNA is TGCGCCAGCAGCAGACAGGTAACCTCTGGAAACACCATATATTTT. This codes for CASSRQVTSGNTIYF.

The chain recombines TRBV27 with TRBJ2-1; the D is unclear. The CDR3 totals 15 residues. Per germline, CDR1 MNHEY and CDR2 SMNVEV (reference sequence). V lost 8 bases and J 0 bases, leaving 14 bases between the germline ends. CDR3 nucleotides: TGTGCCAGCCACTCGCGAGTAAGCTCCTACAATGAGCAGTTCTTC. Residues: CASHSRVSSYNEQFF.

This clonotype was found a few times. V is TRBV6-5 and J is TRBJ2-5; D might be TRBD1 (6 bases). This CDR3 has 16 amino acids. V gave up 4 bases and J gave up 1 base, with 16 bases separating them. Germline lookup yields CDR1 MNHEY and CDR2 SVGAGI. CDR3 coding DNA: TGTGCCAGCAGTTCCGGACAGACGAAGACCCAAGAGACCCAGTACTTC. As protein: CASSSGQTKTQETQYF.